Following are 29 T cell receptor beta chains from one sample sequenced in a study of blood T cell repertoires in COVID-19. The assay was immunoSEQ multiplex PCR, and TCRdb's table has in-frame clones only and misses some. The sample consists of about 170,000 clones, about nine tenths of them appearing once. Sequencing was performed on peripheral blood. The origin of the receptors is a man between 18 and 29 years old with COVID-19, enrolled during active disease.

The chain carries TRBV5-5 and TRBJ2-5; weak D call: TRBD1 (7 bases). With 0 bases removed from V and 1 base from J, the gap between germline ends came to 16 bases. The CDR3 consists of 17 residues. Germline-derived CDR1 and CDR2 are SGHKS and YYEKEE (reference sequence). This chain's CDR3 is CASSLAVFRGAQETQYF. The CDR3 DNA is TGTGCCAGCAGCTTGGCCGTATTCAGGGGGGCCCAAGAGACCCAGTACTTC.

The chain joins TRBV6-2 or TRBV6-3 to TRBJ2-2; 11 nucleotides line up with TRBD2. Trimming removed 5 bases from V and 0 bases from J; junction bases left unmatched: 5. Germline V gives CDR1 MNHEY, CDR2 SVGEGT. CDR3 length: 17 amino acids. The CDR3 loop is CASSRSGRAPNTGELFF. Here the CDR3 DNA reads TGTGCCAGCAGTCGTAGCGGGAGGGCGCCGAACACCGGGGAGCTGTTTTTT.

The chain joins TRBV24-1 to TRBJ2-1; the D is unclear. The length of the CDR3 is 12 residues. Germline lookup yields CDR1 KGHDR and CDR2 SFDVKD. The V end lost 0 bases, the J end lost 9 bases, and 5 bases lay between the germline ends. The chain's CDR3 is CATSDLIGEQFF. Written as DNA, the CDR3 is TGTGCCACCAGTGATTTGATCGGTGAGCAGTTCTTC.

The V gene is TRBV28, the J gene TRBJ1-2; possibly TRBD1 for D (5 bases). V lost 5 bases and J lost 2, with 21 bases in between. The CDR3 sequence is 17 residues long. Germline lookup yields CDR1 MDHEN and CDR2 SYDVKM. The CDR3: CASSPVVIHRGNYGYTF. The CDR3 DNA follows: TGTGCCAGCAGTCCCGTAGTGATTCATAGGGGCAACTATGGCTACACCTTC.

This clone appeared a single time. The chain joins TRBV11-3 to TRBJ1-1, with TRBD1 as a possible D gene (5 bases). This CDR3 spans 20 amino acids. Germline values: CDR1 SGHNT, CDR2 YENEEA. The germline V and J ends were trimmed by 3 bases and 0 bases, with 26 bases remaining between them. CDR3 coding DNA: TGTGCCAGCAGCTTCGGGGGTATCGGAAGGGTTGAGGGGATGAACACTGAAGCTTTCTTT. Its protein product is CASSFGGIGRVEGMNTEAFF.

This clone has only one observation. The chain combines TRBV20-1 with TRBJ2-7, with a weak D call TRBD1 (6 bases). The V end lost 3 bases, the J end lost 4 bases, and 10 bases lay between the germline ends. Germline V gene lookup returns CDR1 DFQATT and CDR2 SNEGSKA (reference sequence). The CDR3 runs 12 residues. The CDR3 region is CSASGRGYEQYF. The CDR3 coding sequence is TGCAGTGCTAGTGGCAGGGGTTACGAGCAGTACTTC.

The rearrangement joins TRBV9 to TRBJ2-1, with TRBD2 matching over 8 bases. CDR1 SGDLS and CDR2 YYNGEE come from the germline V gene. Unmatched junction bases numbered 17, after V lost 4 bases and J lost 8 bases. This CDR3 contains 17 residues. This CDR3 is CASSTNPAGDEVDEQFF. CDR3 DNA: TGTGCCAGCAGCACGAACCCAGCGGGGGATGAAGTAGATGAGCAGTTCTTC.

CDR3 nucleotide sequence: TGTGCCAGCAGTTTGACAGGACCTAACGAGGGCTACACCTTC. Translated: CASSLTGPNEGYTF. V usage is TRBV27 and J usage is TRBJ1-2; D possibly corresponds to TRBD1 (6 bases). Germline V gives CDR1 MNHEY, CDR2 SMNVEV (reference sequence). Trimming stripped 3 bases from V and 8 bases from J, with 16 bases between. CDR3 length: 14 amino acids.

V gene TRBV7-9 combines with J gene TRBJ2-2; 10 nucleotides agree with TRBD2. The CDR3 spans 16 residues. Trimming removed 5 bases from V and 5 bases from J; junction bases left unmatched: 8. Germline CDR1 and CDR2: SEHNR and FQNEAQ (reference sequence). The CDR3 DNA reads TGTGCCAGCAGCCCGCGGACTAGCGGAGGGACCGGGGAGCTGTTTTTT. Protein product: CASSPRTSGGTGELFF. Variable domain in full (rest from reference TRBV7-9 and TRBJ2-2): DTGVSQNPRHKITKRGQNVTFRCDPISEHNRLYWYRQTLGQGPEFLTYFQNEAQLEKSRLLSDRFSAERPKGSFSTLEIQRTEQGDSAMYLCASSPRTSGGTGELFFGEGSRLTVL.

The V call is TRBV6-5, the J call TRBJ2-2, with TRBD1 matching 9 bases. After removal of 4 bases from V and 6 bases from J, the junction contained 6 bases not matched to a gene. The CDR3 spans 15 residues. Germline V CDR1 and CDR2: MNHEY, SVGAGI. In nucleotides, the CDR3 is TGTGCCAGCAGTTTCTCCGGGACAGGGTCCGGGGAGCTGTTTTTT. Residues: CASSFSGTGSGELFF.

This rearrangement joins TRBV7-9 to TRBJ2-7, with D unresolved. The germline V and J ends were trimmed by 5 bases and 4 bases, with 9 bases remaining between them. Germline V CDR1 and CDR2: SEHNR, FQNEAQ (reference sequence). The CDR3 is made up of 12 amino acids. The CDR3 sequence is CASSLQTYEQYF. For the CDR3, the DNA is TGTGCCAGCAGCCTCCAGACTTACGAGCAGTACTTC. Supplemented by reference TRBV7-9 and TRBJ2-7, the full variable domain reads DTGVSQNPRHKITKRGQNVTFRCDPISEHNRLYWYRQTLGQGPEFLTYFQNEAQLEKSRLLSDRFSAERPKGSFSTLEIQRTEQGDSAMYLCASSLQTYEQYFGPGTRLTVT.

This clone appeared once. The CDR3 nucleotides read TGTGCCAGTAGTATAGTTTCTCCGAGCGGGGCCAACTACGAGCAGTACTTC. Its protein product is CASSIVSPSGANYEQYF. The chain couples TRBV19 to TRBJ2-7; TRBD2 agrees at 7 bases. Trimming took 1 base from V and 3 from J; bases not matched to a gene: 12. Germline V gene lookup returns CDR1 LNHDA and CDR2 SQIVND (reference sequence). The CDR3 is made up of 17 amino acids.

J is TRBJ2-7 and V is TRBV9, with 8 bases identical to TRBD1. V lost 0 bases and J lost 5; bases outside the gene matches: 4. CDR1 and CDR2 (germline): SGDLS, YYNGEE. The CDR3 is made up of 14 amino acids. Written as DNA, the CDR3 is TGTGCCAGCAGCGTAGCTGTACAGGGGGACGAGCAGTACTTC. Its protein is CASSVAVQGDEQYF.

The gene calls are TRBV7-2 and TRBJ1-2; maybe TRBD1 (6 bases). CDR1 and CDR2 (germline): SGHTA, FQGNSA. V shed 4 bases and J shed 5 bases, with 17 bases lying between them. The CDR3 is 15 residues long. CDR3 sequence reads: CASSSPKGGQYGYTF. In DNA, the CDR3 is TGTGCCAGCAGCTCCCCGAAGGGCGGACAGTATGGCTACACCTTC. Together with reference TRBV7-2 and TRBJ1-2, the CDR3 gives the full variable domain: GAGVSQSPSNKVTEKGKDVELRCDPISGHTALYWYRQSLGQGLEFLIYFQGNSAPDKSGLPSDRFSAERTGGSVSTLTIQRTQQEDSAVYLCASSSPKGGQYGYTFGSGTRLTVV.

The chain employs TRBV19 and TRBJ1-2, with 8 positions matching TRBD1. V lost 5 bases, J lost 5 bases, and 10 bases stayed unmatched. Germline loops: CDR1 LNHDA, CDR2 SQIVND (reference sequence). The CDR3 is 15 residues long. This CDR3 is CASSGLGQDNYGYTF. For the CDR3, the DNA is TGTGCCAGTAGTGGGTTGGGACAGGATAATTATGGCTACACCTTC.

The V call is TRBV27, the J call TRBJ2-5, with TRBD2 identical over 13 bases. Germline V gene data show CDR1 as MNHEY and CDR2 as SMNVEV (reference sequence). V was pared by 6 bases and J by 2 bases, with 6 bases of the junction left unmatched. The CDR3 runs 16 residues. The CDR3 region is CASRPGTSGIQETQYF. As DNA, the CDR3 is TGTGCCAGCAGACCCGGGACTAGCGGGATTCAAGAGACCCAGTACTTC.

The V gene is TRBV18, the J gene TRBJ2-7, with a tentative D call TRBD1 (6 bases). The V gene lost 3 bases and the J gene lost 0 bases, with 9 bases spanning the gap. Germline V lookup: CDR1 KGHSH, CDR2 LQKENI. The CDR3 totals 14 residues. CDR3 sequence reads: CASSPGTNSYEQYF. The CDR3 DNA follows: TGTGCCAGCTCACCCGGGACAAACTCCTACGAGCAGTACTTC.

V is TRBV2 and J is TRBJ1-2; D perhaps matches TRBD1 (5 bases). Germline CDR1 reads SNHLY; CDR2 reads FYNNEI. Trimming removed 10 bases at V and 2 bases at J, with 17 bases between. The CDR3 runs 14 residues. The CDR3 here is CATTIPGLNYGYTF. CDR3 coding DNA: TGTGCCACTACCATACCGGGACTCAACTATGGCTACACCTTC.

This chain uses TRBV24-1 with TRBJ2-1; D is ambiguous. The V gene lost 9 bases and the J gene lost 3 bases, with 14 bases spanning the gap. Per the germline V gene, CDR1 is KGHDR and CDR2 is SFDVKD. This CDR3 spans 14 amino acids. This CDR3 reads CATSTPQFYNEQFF. In DNA form, the CDR3 reads TGTGCCACCTCCACCCCACAGTTCTACAATGAGCAGTTCTTC.

V usage is TRBV28 and J usage is TRBJ1-4; 9 bases line up with TRBD1. Germline V gene data show CDR1 as MDHEN and CDR2 as SYDVKM. The CDR3 sequence is 16 residues long. The ends lost 4 bases at V and 5 bases at J; junction bases unmatched: 8. The CDR3 nucleotides are TGTGCCAGCAGTTCTCGCACAGGGGGCAGGAATGAAAAACTGTTTTTT. Encoded protein: CASSSRTGGRNEKLFF.

In DNA, the CDR3 is TGTGCCAGCAGCCATCAAAATTCCTACGAGCAGTACTTC. Translated: CASSHQNSYEQYF. This chain links TRBV5-6 with TRBJ2-7; no clear D gene. Trimming cost V 4 bases and J 1 base, with 9 bases left between them. The CDR3 loop spans 13 amino acids. CDR1 and CDR2 (germline): SGHDT, YYEEEE.

The gene calls are TRBV27 and TRBJ2-2; the D gene is possibly TRBD1 (9 bases). V shed 4 bases and J shed 0 bases, with 24 bases lying between them. Germline CDR1 and CDR2: MNHEY and SMNVEV (reference sequence). The CDR3 extends over 20 amino acids. The CDR3 sequence: CASSSYRGPGGRTNTGELFF. Written as DNA, the CDR3 is TGTGCCAGCAGTTCCTACAGGGGGCCAGGCGGGAGGACGAACACCGGGGAGCTGTTTTTT.

The chain recombines TRBV4-1 with TRBJ2-4; maybe TRBD1 (6 bases). The CDR3 loop spans 15 amino acids. Germline values: CDR1 MGHRA, CDR2 YSYEKL. V shed 2 bases and J shed 0 bases, with 8 bases lying between them. In DNA, the CDR3 is TGCGCCAGCAGCCAAACAGGGCTAGCCAAAAACATTCAGTACTTC. It is translated as CASSQTGLAKNIQYF.

V usage is TRBV21-1 and J usage is TRBJ2-7; the table's D call of TRBD1 was not tested on the DNA. TRBV21-1 is a recognized pseudogene. The CDR3 length is 16 residues. CDR3 bases: TGTGCCAGCAGCAGAGGCGTTCGGGACAGGGCTTACGAGCAGTACTTC. It translates to CASSRGVRDRAYEQYF.

This clone occurred once. V usage is TRBV28 and J usage is TRBJ2-1; the match to TRBD2 covers 11 bases. In germline, CDR1 is MDHEN, CDR2 SYDVKM. This CDR3 is built from 18 residues. V shed 5 bases and J 6 bases; nucleotides not matched to a gene: 15. This CDR3 reads CASSGFQLAGVRPNEQFF. The CDR3 DNA reads TGTGCCAGCAGTGGCTTCCAACTAGCGGGAGTTCGTCCCAATGAGCAGTTCTTC.

The genes are TRBV19 and TRBJ2-5; D possibly corresponds to TRBD1 (6 bases). The germline V gene encodes CDR1 LNHDA and CDR2 SQIVND (reference sequence). V lost 5 bases to trimming and J lost 2 bases, with 15 bases between them. This CDR3 region has 15 residues. The CDR3, as DNA: TGTGCCAGTAGTGGGCTGCGAAGGGGGCAAGAGACCCAGTACTTC. As protein: CASSGLRRGQETQYF.

A single count supports this clone. The rearrangement uses TRBV9 and TRBJ2-7; 9 bases fit TRBD2. Trimming took 3 bases from V and 6 from J; bases not matched to a gene: 7. The CDR3 has 14 amino acids. Germline V gene lookup returns CDR1 SGDLS and CDR2 YYNGEE. CDR3 nucleotide sequence: TGTGCCAGCAGCGCCGGGACTAGCCAAGGCGAGCAGTACTTC. As protein: CASSAGTSQGEQYF.

This clone occurred once. The chain couples TRBV28 to TRBJ2-7; the D is unclear. Trimming removed 2 bases from V and 1 base from J, with 15 bases in between. The CDR3 is 16 residues long. CDR1 and CDR2 from the germline V gene are MDHEN and SYDVKM. CDR3 in amino acids: CASSLLPGRDSYEQYF. The CDR3 bases are TGTGCCAGCAGTTTACTGCCAGGCCGAGATTCCTACGAGCAGTACTTC.

The chain uses TRBV6-5 and TRBJ2-7; TRBD1 matches 7 bases. This CDR3 has 15 residues. Losses at the gene ends were 8 bases for V and 5 bases for J; bases not matched to a gene: 15. The germline V gene has CDR1 MNHEY and CDR2 SVGAGI. CDR3 DNA: TGTGCCAGCGGCCGAAACGACAGGGCATTTAACGAGCAGTACTTC. It codes for CASGRNDRAFNEQYF.